Sequencing of this TCR beta chain was carried out in a study of blood T cells in healthy people across ages. Whole-study results and caveats: Donor CMV status, an unknown factor, possibly confounded changes in expanded clonotypes.

Extractions gave at least 6 micrograms of total RNA per sample. This clonotype was detected a few times. Its antigen is still unknown. Next came a second PCR, run for about 7 to 12 cycles, which used a sample-barcoded 5' primer along with a J-beta primer mix. From the 5' RACE reads, TCRdb called clonotypes with MiXCR, one entry per CDR3 protein. The sample lists around 1,000,000 distinct CDR3 sequences, roughly a quarter occurring once. The data also belong to a second study, concerning T cells of mothers and their children. That paper notes: Samples came from three healthy Caucasian mothers and their six children. Sequencing revealed no T cell clones that were persistent and microchimeric.

This TCR derives from a girl between 2 and 10 years old in good health. The specimen was blood.

CDR3 bases: TGTGCCAGCAGCCAGTACACCGGGACCATCCAGGGGACCCAGTACTTC. It translates to CASSQYTGTIQGTQYF. The chain uses TRBV14 and TRBJ2-5; either TRBD1 or TRBD2 may fit D (5 bases each). The CDR3 contains 16 residues. Trimming cost V 3 bases and J 7 bases, with 21 bases left between them. The germline V gene encodes CDR1 SGHDN and CDR2 FVKESK.